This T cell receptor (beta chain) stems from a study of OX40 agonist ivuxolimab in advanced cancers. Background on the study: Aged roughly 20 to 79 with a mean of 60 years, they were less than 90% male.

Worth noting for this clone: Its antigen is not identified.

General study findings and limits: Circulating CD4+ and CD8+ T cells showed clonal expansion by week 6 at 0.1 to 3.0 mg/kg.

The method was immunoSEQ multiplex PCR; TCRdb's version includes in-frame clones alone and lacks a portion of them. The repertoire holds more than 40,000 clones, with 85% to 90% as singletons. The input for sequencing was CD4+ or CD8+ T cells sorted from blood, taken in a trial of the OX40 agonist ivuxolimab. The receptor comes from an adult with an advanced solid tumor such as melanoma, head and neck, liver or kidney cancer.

The DNA for the CDR3 is TGTGCCTGGAAAAGGTTTGAGGGGTTGGGGGAGCAGTACTTC. Encoded protein: CAWKRFEGLGEQYF. V gene TRBV30 combines with J gene TRBJ2-7, with D perhaps TRBD1 or TRBD2 (5 bases each). This CDR3 region has 14 residues. Trimming removed 4 bases at V and 7 bases at J, with 20 bases between. Germline V gene lookup returns CDR1 GTSNPN and CDR2 SVGIG (reference sequence).